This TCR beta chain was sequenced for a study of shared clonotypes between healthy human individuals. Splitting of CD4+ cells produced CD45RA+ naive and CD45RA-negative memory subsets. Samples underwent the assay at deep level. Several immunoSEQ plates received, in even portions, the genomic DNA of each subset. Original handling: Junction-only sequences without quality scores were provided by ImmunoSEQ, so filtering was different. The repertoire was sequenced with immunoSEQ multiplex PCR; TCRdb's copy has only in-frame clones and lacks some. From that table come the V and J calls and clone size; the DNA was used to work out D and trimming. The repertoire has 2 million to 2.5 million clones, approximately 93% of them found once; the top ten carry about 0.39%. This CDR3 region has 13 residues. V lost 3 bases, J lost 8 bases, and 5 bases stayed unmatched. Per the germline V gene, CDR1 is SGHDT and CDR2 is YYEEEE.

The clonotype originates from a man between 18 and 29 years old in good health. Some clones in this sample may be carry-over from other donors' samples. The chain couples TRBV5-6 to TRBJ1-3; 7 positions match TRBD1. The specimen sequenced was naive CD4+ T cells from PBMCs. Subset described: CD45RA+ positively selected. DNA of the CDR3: TGTGCCAGCAGCTGGGGGACAGCAGACACCATATATTTT. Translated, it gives CASSWGTADTIYF.